This T cell receptor beta chain came from a study of CD8 T cells in ankylosing spondylitis. Broader study findings: Within matched ankylosing spondylitis synovial fluid, disease-linked clones were reportedly significantly enriched. Earlier authors reported some of these motif variants in reactive arthritis synovial fluid and blood. Ankylosing spondylitis blood seemed to carry a telltale TCR beta motif made of several highly homologous variants.

This clonotype was counted ten times or more. The antigen remains undetermined. It was by quantitative 5'-RACE with molecular barcodes that TCR beta libraries were made. TCRdb analysed the 5' RACE reads with MiXCR anew, one entry per CDR3 protein. The sample includes about 240,000 distinct CDR3 sequences, less than 9.5% of them seen just once. The CDR3 contains 15 residues. V gave up 4 bases and J gave up 1 base; unmatched junction bases: 4. Germline loops: CDR1 SGHRS, CDR2 YFSETQ. Sequencing was done on a sample of blood, either unsorted or a sorted T cell fraction (not recorded which). This clonotype was obtained from a female donor with ankylosing spondylitis or in good health (not recorded which). The chain joins TRBV5-1 to TRBJ1-3; 8 nucleotides align to TRBD1. As DNA, the CDR3 is TGCGCCAGCAGCACGACAGGGGCATCTGGAAACACCATATATTTT. Translated, it gives CASSTTGASGNTIYF.